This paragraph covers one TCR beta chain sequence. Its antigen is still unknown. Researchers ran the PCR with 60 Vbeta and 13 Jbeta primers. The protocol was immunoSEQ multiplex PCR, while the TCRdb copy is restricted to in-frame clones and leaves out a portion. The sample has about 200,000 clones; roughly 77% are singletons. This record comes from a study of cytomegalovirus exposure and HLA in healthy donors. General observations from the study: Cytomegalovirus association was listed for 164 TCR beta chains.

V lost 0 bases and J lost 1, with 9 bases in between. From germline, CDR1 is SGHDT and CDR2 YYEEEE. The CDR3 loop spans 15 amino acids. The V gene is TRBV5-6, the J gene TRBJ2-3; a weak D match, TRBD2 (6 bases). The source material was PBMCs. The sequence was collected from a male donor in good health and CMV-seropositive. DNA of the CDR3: TGTGCCAGCAGCTTGGCCCCGGGGGGCACAGATACGCAGTATTTT. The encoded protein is CASSLAPGGTDTQYF. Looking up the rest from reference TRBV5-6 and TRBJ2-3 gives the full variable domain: DAGVTQSPTHLIKTRGQQVTLRCSPKSGHDTVSWYQQALGQGPQFIFQYYEEEERQRGNFPDRFSGHQFPNYSSELNVNALLLGDSALYLCASSLAPGGTDTQYFGPGTRLTVL.